This TCR beta chain came from a study of blood T cell repertoires in COVID-19. The data were produced by immunoSEQ multiplex PCR, yet TCRdb's version contains in-frame clones alone and is incomplete. The table records 150,000 to 200,000 clones, about 90% of them present only once. The V and J ends lost 6 bases and 5 bases, in that order; junction bases with no gene match: 19. The CDR3 has 18 residues. Germline CDR1 is LNHDA and CDR2 is SQIVND (reference sequence). This clone was found once. The genes are TRBV19 and TRBJ2-3; 8 bases are a match to TRBD2. The sample taken for sequencing was PBMCs or T cells enriched from blood (not recorded which). The origin of this receptor is a woman in her forties or fifties who had recovered from COVID-19. As DNA, the CDR3 is TGTGCCAGTAGCCGTCGGGGGGGCATGACCTACGTGGGAGATACGCAGTATTTT. This codes for CASSRRGGMTYVGDTQYF.